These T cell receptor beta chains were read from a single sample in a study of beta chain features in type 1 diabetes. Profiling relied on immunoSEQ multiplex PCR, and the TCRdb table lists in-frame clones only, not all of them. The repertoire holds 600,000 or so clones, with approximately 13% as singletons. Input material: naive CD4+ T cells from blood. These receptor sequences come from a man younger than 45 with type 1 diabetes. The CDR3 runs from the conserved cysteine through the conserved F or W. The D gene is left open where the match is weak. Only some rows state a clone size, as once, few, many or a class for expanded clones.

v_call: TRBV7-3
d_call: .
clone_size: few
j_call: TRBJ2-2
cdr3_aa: CASSQRPGETGELFF
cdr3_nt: TGTGCCAGCAGCCAACGCCCGGGGGAAACCGGGGAGCTGTTTTTT

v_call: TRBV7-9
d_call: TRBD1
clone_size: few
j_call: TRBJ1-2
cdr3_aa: CASSWDRGKYGYTF
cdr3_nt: TGTGCCAGCAGCTGGGACAGGGGCAAGTATGGCTACACCTTC

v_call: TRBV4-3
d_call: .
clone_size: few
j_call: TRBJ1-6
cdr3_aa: CASSQELQGYNSPLHF
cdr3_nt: TGCGCCAGCAGCCAAGAATTACAGGGTTATAATTCACCCCTCCACTTT

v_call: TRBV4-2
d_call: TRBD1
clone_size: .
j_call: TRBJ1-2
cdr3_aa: CASSQDWTGGNYGYTF
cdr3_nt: TGTGCCAGCAGCCAAGATTGGACAGGGGGTAACTATGGCTACACCTTC

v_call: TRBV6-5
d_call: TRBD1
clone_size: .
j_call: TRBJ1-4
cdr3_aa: CASTGTGGEKLFF
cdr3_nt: TGTGCCAGCACAGGGACAGGGGGTGAAAAACTGTTTTTT

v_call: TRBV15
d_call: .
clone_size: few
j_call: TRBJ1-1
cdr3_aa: CATSRAYVGQNTEAFF
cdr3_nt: TGTGCCACCAGCAGAGCGTACGTCGGGCAGAACACTGAAGCTTTCTTT

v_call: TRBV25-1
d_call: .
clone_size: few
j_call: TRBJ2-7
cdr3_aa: CASREVGAPEQYF
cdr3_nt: TGTGCCAGCCGAGAGGTGGGGGCTCCCGAGCAGTACTTC

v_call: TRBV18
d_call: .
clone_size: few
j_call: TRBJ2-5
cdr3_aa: CASSQETQYF
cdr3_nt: TGTGCCAGCTCACAAGAGACCCAGTACTTC

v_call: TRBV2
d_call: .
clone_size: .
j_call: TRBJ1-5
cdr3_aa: CASSVAGVGHGQPQHF
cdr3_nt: TGTGCCAGCAGTGTTGCAGGGGTGGGGCACGGTCAGCCCCAGCATTTT

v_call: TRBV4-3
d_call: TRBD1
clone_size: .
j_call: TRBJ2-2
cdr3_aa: CASSQGVAGTGDTGELFF
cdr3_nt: TGCGCCAGCAGCCAGGGGGTTGCCGGGACAGGGGACACCGGGGAGCTGTTTTTT

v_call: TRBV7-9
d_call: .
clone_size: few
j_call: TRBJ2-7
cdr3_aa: CASSPQGSSYEQYF
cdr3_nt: TGTGCCAGCAGCCCGCAGGGTAGCTCCTACGAGCAGTACTTC

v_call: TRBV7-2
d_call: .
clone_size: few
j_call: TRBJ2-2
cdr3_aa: CASRYQEVWINGELFF
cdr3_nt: TGTGCCAGCAGATACCAGGAAGTTTGGATTAACGGGGAGCTGTTTTTT

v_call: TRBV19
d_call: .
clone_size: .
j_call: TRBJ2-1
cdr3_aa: CASIIRDYNEQFF
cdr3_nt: TGTGCCAGTATTATCCGGGACTACAATGAGCAGTTCTTC

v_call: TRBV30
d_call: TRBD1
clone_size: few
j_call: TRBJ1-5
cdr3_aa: CAWSGGQRGNQPQHF
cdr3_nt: TGTGCCTGGAGTGGGGGACAGCGAGGAAATCAGCCCCAGCATTTT

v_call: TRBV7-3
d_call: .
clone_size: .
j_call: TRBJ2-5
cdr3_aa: CASSLSGETQYF
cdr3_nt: TGTGCCAGCAGCTTAAGCGGGGAGACCCAGTACTTC

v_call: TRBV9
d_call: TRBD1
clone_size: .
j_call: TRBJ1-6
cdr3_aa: CASSATGTGQSPLHF
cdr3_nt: TGTGCCAGCAGCGCTACCGGGACAGGGCAATCACCCCTCCACTTT

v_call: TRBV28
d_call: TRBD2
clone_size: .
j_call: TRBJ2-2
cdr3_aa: CASSLSPSGVNTGELFF
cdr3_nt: TGTGCCAGCAGTTTAAGTCCCAGCGGGGTAAACACCGGGGAGCTGTTTTTT

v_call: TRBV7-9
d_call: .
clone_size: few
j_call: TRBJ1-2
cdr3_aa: CASSLAISAYGYTF
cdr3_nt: TGTGCCAGCAGCTTAGCAATATCGGCCTATGGCTACACCTTC

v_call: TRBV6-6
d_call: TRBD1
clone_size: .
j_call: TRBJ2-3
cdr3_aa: CASSLGTGTDTQYF
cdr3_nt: TGTGCCAGCAGTTTAGGGACAGGGACAGATACGCAGTATTTT

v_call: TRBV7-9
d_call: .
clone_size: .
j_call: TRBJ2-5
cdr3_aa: CASSLALETQYF
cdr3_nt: TGTGCCAGCAGCTTAGCGCTGGAGACCCAGTACTTC

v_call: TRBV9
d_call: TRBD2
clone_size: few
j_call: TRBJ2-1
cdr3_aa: CASSLSGSRRGEQFF
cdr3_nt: TGTGCCAGCAGCCTTAGCGGGTCCCGGCGCGGTGAGCAGTTCTTC

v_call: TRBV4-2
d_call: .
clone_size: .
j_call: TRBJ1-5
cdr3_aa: CASSQEGRNENQPQHF
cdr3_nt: TGTGCCAGCAGCCAAGAAGGCAGGAACGAGAATCAGCCCCAGCATTTT

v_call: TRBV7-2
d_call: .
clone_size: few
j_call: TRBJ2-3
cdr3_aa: CASSLAPRIRGDPGDTQYF
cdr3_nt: TGTGCCAGCAGCTTAGCTCCGAGGATCAGGGGAGATCCCGGAGATACGCAGTATTTT

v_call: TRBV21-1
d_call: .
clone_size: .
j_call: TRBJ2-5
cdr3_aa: CASSPREEEGQETQYF
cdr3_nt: TGTGCCAGCAGCCCCCGGGAGGAAGAGGGCCAAGAGACCCAGTACTTC

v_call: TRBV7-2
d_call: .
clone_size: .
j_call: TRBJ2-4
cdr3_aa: CASSLGQGLLNIQYF
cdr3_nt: TGTGCCAGCAGCTTAGGTCAGGGACTTTTAAACATTCAGTACTTC

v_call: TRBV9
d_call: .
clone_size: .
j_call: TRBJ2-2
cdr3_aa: CASSRSGSNTGELFF
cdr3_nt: TGTGCCAGCAGCCGTAGTGGTTCCAACACCGGGGAGCTGTTTTTT

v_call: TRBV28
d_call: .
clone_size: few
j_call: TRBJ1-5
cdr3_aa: CASSPARQEPNQPQHF
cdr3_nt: TGTGCCAGCAGCCCAGCCCGACAGGAGCCCAATCAGCCCCAGCATTTT

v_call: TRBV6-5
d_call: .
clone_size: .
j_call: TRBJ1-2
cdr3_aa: CASSSEPDRSYGYTF
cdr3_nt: TGTGCCAGCAGTTCCGAGCCCGACAGGTCCTATGGCTACACCTTC

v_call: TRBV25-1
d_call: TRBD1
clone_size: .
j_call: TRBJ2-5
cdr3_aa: CASSEGQSRETQYF
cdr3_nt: TGTGCCAGCAGTGAGGGACAGTCCAGAGAGACCCAGTACTTC

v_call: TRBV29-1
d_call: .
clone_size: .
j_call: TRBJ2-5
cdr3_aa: CSEGRFSGGRQTQYF
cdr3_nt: TGCAGCGAGGGGCGCTTTTCAGGGGGGAGACAGACCCAGTACTTC

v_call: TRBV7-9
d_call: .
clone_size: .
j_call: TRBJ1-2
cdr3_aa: CASSIEAGNYGYTF
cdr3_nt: TGTGCCAGCAGCATCGAGGCAGGGAACTATGGCTACACCTTC

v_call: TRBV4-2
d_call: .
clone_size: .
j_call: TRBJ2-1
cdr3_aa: CASSQTSRGNRINEQFF
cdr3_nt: TGTGCCAGCAGCCAAACTAGTCGGGGGAATAGAATAAATGAGCAGTTCTTC

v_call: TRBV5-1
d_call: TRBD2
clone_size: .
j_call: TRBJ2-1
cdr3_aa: CASSLALSSGGADKFF
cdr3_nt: TGCGCCAGCAGCTTGGCCTTATCCAGCGGGGGGGCGGATAAGTTCTTC

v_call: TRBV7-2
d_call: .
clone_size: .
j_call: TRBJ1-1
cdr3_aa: CASSLVGRGEAFF
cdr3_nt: TGTGCCAGCAGCTTAGTAGGGAGGGGTGAAGCTTTCTTT

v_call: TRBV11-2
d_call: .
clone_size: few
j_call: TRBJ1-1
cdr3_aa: CASGILNTEAFF
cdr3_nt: TGTGCCAGCGGAATCTTGAACACTGAAGCTTTCTTT

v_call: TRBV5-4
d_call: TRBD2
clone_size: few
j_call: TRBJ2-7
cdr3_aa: CASSPSTSFEQYF
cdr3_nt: TGTGCCAGCAGCCCTTCGACTAGCTTTGAGCAGTACTTC

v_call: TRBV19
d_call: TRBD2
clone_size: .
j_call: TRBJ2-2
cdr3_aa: CASQPGGNTGELFF
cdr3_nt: TGTGCCAGTCAACCGGGGGGGAACACCGGGGAGCTGTTTTTT

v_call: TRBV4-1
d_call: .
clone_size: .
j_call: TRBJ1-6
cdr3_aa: CASSHPALGPQNSPLHF
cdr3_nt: TGCGCCAGCAGCCACCCCGCACTGGGACCGCAGAATTCACCCCTCCACTTT

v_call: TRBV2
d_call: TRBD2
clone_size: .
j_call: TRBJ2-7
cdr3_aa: CASSRTSGTYEQYF
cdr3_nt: TGTGCCAGCAGTAGGACTAGCGGAACCTACGAGCAGTACTTC

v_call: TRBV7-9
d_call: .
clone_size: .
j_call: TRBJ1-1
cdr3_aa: CASSFPPQSAEAFF
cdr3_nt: TGTGCCAGCAGCTTTCCCCCGCAGTCCGCTGAAGCTTTCTTT

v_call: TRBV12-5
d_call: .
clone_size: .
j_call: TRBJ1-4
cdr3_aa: CASGLGSGGTKSF
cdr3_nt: TGTGCTAGTGGTTTGGGCTCGGGAGGTACTAAATCTTTT

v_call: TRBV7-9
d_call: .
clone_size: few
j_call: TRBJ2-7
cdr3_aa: CASSSTGFYEQYF
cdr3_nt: TGTGCCAGCAGCTCGACGGGCTTCTACGAGCAGTACTTC

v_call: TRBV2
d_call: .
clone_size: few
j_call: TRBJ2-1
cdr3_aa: CASSVRGLNEQFF
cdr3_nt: TGTGCCAGCAGTGTAAGAGGGCTAAATGAGCAGTTCTTC

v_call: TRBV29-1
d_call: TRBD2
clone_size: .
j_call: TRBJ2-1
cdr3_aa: CSAISGGDNEQFF
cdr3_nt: TGCAGCGCCATTAGCGGGGGGGACAATGAGCAGTTCTTC

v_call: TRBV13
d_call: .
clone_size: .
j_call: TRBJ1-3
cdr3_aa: CASSLLGYGNTIYF
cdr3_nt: TGTGCCAGCAGCTTATTAGGGTATGGAAACACCATATATTTT

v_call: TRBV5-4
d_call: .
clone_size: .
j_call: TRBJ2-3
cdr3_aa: CASSLVGDTQYF
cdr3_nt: TGTGCCAGCAGCTTGGTTGGGGATACGCAGTATTTT

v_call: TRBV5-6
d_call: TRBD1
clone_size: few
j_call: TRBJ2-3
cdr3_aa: CASAGQEVADTQYF
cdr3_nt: TGTGCCAGCGCCGGACAGGAGGTTGCAGATACGCAGTATTTT

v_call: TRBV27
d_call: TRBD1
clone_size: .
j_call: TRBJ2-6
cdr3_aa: CASSHHHGTEPSGANVLTF
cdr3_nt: TGTGCCAGCAGTCACCACCACGGGACAGAGCCATCTGGGGCCAACGTCCTGACTTTC

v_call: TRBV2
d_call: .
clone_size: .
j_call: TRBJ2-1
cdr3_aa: CASTASNEQFF
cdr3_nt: TGTGCCAGCACGGCCAGCAATGAGCAGTTCTTC